This is a list of T cell receptor beta chains from one sample in a study of blood T cell repertoires in COVID-19. TCRdb's table, derived via immunoSEQ multiplex PCR, lists solely in-frame clones and lacks some. The sample shows roughly 330,000 clones, roughly 90% of them seen only once. Input material: peripheral blood. Every receptor here comes from a man younger than 35 who had recovered from COVID-19. Both conserved end residues are part of each CDR3. The order of the fields is clone size, D gene, J gene, V gene, CDR3 DNA, CDR3 protein. A D gene is named only where the DNA matches it firmly. Clone size is not always given. Where it is, it says once, few, many or a class for expanded clones.

abundance: .; d_gene: TRBD2; j_gene: TRBJ2-3; v_gene: TRBV18; CDR3nt: TGTGCCAGCTCACCAGGCGGGAGTGTATCAGATACGCAGTATTTT; CDR3aa: CASSPGGSVSDTQYF
abundance: once; d_gene: .; j_gene: TRBJ2-7; v_gene: TRBV4-1; CDR3nt: TGCGCCAGCAGCCAAGGGACACCCACTTACGAGCAGTACTTC; CDR3aa: CASSQGTPTYEQYF
abundance: .; d_gene: TRBD2; j_gene: TRBJ2-4; v_gene: TRBV27; CDR3nt: TGTGCCAGCAGTCCCACGGGGGGGTACATTCAGTACTTC; CDR3aa: CASSPTGGYIQYF
abundance: once; d_gene: .; j_gene: TRBJ1-1; v_gene: TRBV18; CDR3nt: TGTGCCAGCTCAGTTCCTGGAGACCTTACGAGTTGGGGGGGAGCTTTCTTT; CDR3aa: CASSVPGDLTSWGGAFF
abundance: once; d_gene: TRBD1; j_gene: TRBJ2-7; v_gene: TRBV5-1; CDR3nt: TGCGCCAGCAGCTTGGGACAGGGGATAGACGAGCAGTACTTC; CDR3aa: CASSLGQGIDEQYF
abundance: .; d_gene: .; j_gene: TRBJ2-6; v_gene: TRBV7-2; CDR3nt: TGTGCCAGCAGCTTAGGTCCCTCCTCTGGGGCCAACGTCCTGACTTTC; CDR3aa: CASSLGPSSGANVLTF
abundance: .; d_gene: TRBD1; j_gene: TRBJ2-7; v_gene: TRBV5-4; CDR3nt: TGTGCCAGCAGCGGGGAAGGGACAGGGAATTCCTACGAGCAGTACTTC; CDR3aa: CASSGEGTGNSYEQYF
abundance: .; d_gene: .; j_gene: TRBJ1-1; v_gene: TRBV11-2; CDR3nt: TGTGCCAGCAGCTTAGATCCAGGCCTTGAAGCTTTCTTT; CDR3aa: CASSLDPGLEAFF
abundance: .; d_gene: TRBD1; j_gene: TRBJ1-4; v_gene: TRBV25-1; CDR3nt: TGTGCCAGTACCAGACAGGGAAGCGAAAAACTGTTTTTT; CDR3aa: CASTRQGSEKLFF
abundance: .; d_gene: TRBD1; j_gene: TRBJ1-5; v_gene: TRBV6-1; CDR3nt: TGTGCCAGCAGTGAAGAGGGGACAGGGAATCAGCCCCAGCATTTT; CDR3aa: CASSEEGTGNQPQHF
abundance: .; d_gene: .; j_gene: TRBJ2-7; v_gene: TRBV27; CDR3nt: TGTGCCAGCAGCCTGACAGAGTCCTACGAGCAGTACTTC; CDR3aa: CASSLTESYEQYF
abundance: .; d_gene: .; j_gene: TRBJ1-1; v_gene: TRBV4-2; CDR3nt: TGTGCCAGCAGCCAAGATAGGGAGACGAGCACTGAAGCTTTCTTT; CDR3aa: CASSQDRETSTEAFF
abundance: .; d_gene: .; j_gene: TRBJ1-5; v_gene: TRBV21-1; CDR3nt: TGTGCCAGCAGCAACTCAGGGGGTAGCAATCAGCCCCAGCATTTT; CDR3aa: CASSNSGGSNQPQHF
abundance: .; d_gene: .; j_gene: TRBJ1-2; v_gene: TRBV9; CDR3nt: TGTGCCAGCAGCGTAGAAGGGGCTGGCTACACCTTC; CDR3aa: CASSVEGAGYTF
abundance: .; d_gene: TRBD1; j_gene: TRBJ2-3; v_gene: TRBV4-3; CDR3nt: TGCGCCAGCAGCCAAGACGAAGGGGGCTATTCGACAGATACGCAGTATTTT; CDR3aa: CASSQDEGGYSTDTQYF
abundance: .; d_gene: .; j_gene: TRBJ2-7; v_gene: TRBV10-3; CDR3nt: TGTGCCATCAGTGATAGATTGGACGGGGACGAGCAGTACTTC; CDR3aa: CAISDRLDGDEQYF
abundance: .; d_gene: .; j_gene: TRBJ1-2; v_gene: TRBV4-3; CDR3nt: TGCGCCAGCAGCCAGAGCGAATGGCAGCCTTATGGCTACACCTTC; CDR3aa: CASSQSEWQPYGYTF
abundance: .; d_gene: .; j_gene: TRBJ1-2; v_gene: TRBV30; CDR3nt: TGTGCCTGGAGTACAGGTGCCTATGGCTACACCTTC; CDR3aa: CAWSTGAYGYTF
abundance: once; d_gene: TRBD2; j_gene: TRBJ2-7; v_gene: TRBV27; CDR3nt: TGTGCCAGCAGTTTATACTTTTCGACTAGCGGGAGCTCCTACGAGCAGTACTTC; CDR3aa: CASSLYFSTSGSSYEQYF